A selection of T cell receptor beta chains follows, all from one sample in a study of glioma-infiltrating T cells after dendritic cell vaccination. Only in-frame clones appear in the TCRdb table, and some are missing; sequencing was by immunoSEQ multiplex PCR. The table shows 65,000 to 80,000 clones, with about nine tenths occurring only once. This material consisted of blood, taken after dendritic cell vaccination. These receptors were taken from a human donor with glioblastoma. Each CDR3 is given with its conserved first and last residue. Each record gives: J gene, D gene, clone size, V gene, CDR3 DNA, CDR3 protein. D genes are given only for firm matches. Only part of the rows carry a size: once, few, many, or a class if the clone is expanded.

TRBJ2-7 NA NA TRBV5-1 TGCGCCAGCAGCTTGGGAGGGAAAGCCTACGAGCAGTACTTC CASSLGGKAYEQYF
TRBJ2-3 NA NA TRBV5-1 TGCGCCAGCAGCTTGGAGGGCGGGATTAGCACAGATACGCAGTATTTT CASSLEGGISTDTQYF
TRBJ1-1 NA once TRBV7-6 TGTGCCAGCAGCTACGAGGGTAACACTGAAGCTTTCTTT CASSYEGNTEAFF
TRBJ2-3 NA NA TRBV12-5 TGTGCTAGTGGCCCCAGGGGAGGCACAGATACGCAGTATTTT CASGPRGGTDTQYF
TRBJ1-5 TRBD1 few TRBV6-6 TGTGCCAGCAGAGAAATGACAGGGGGAGCAAATCAGCCCCAGCATTTT CASREMTGGANQPQHF
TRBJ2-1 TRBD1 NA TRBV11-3 TGTGCCAGCAGCCCAATAGGGAGGACAGGGGGCTACAATGAGCAGTTCTTC CASSPIGRTGGYNEQFF
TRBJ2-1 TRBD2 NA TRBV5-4 TGTGCCAGCAGCACCGGGACTAGCGGGCGCTTCTCCTACAATGAGCAGTTCTTC CASSTGTSGRFSYNEQFF
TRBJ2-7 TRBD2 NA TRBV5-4 TGTGCCAGCAGCTTGGATGGCGGGGGGAGCTACGAGCAGTACTTC CASSLDGGGSYEQYF
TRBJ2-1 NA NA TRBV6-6 TGTGCAGGGGGCGGGGGGCCATCTGAGCAGTTCTTC CAGGGGPSEQFF
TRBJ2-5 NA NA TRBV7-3 TGTGCCAGCAGCTCCGCCCCTGAGCTATCCCAGTACTTC CASSSAPELSQYF
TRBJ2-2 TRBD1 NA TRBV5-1 TGCGCCACAACGGGACAGGGATTTCCCGGGGAGCTGTTTTTT CATTGQGFPGELFF
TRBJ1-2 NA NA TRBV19 TGTGCCAGTAGTATCGACAGATTATCTAACTATGGCTACACCTTC CASSIDRLSNYGYTF
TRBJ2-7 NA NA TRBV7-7 TGTGCCAGCAGCCTAGGTTTAGCTGGCGAGCAGTACTTC CASSLGLAGEQYF
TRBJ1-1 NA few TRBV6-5 TGTGCCAGCAGCCTCGGGGACACTGAAGCTTTCTTT CASSLGDTEAFF
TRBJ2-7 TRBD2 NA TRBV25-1 TGTGCCAGCAGTGAATTAGCGGGGGGTGGCTACGAGCAGTACTTC CASSELAGGGYEQYF
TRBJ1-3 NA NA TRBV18 TGTGCCAGCTCACCACTCGGGGCAGGGGAAGATACTGGAAACACCATATATTTT CASSPLGAGEDTGNTIYF
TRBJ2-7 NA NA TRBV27 TGTGCCAGCAGTTTATCTTCGGTGACCTACGAGCAGTACTTC CASSLSSVTYEQYF
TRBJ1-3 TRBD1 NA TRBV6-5 TGTGCCAGCAGTTACCGACAGGGCAACACCATATATTTT CASSYRQGNTIYF
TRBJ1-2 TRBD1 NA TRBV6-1 TGTGCCAGCAGTATAACAGGGGCGCAGTTCTATGGCTACACCTTC CASSITGAQFYGYTF
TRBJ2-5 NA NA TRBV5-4 TGTGCCAGCAGTGGGGCTCGAGAGACCCAGTACTTC CASSGARETQYF
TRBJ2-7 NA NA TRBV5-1 TGCGCCAGCAGCTTGCAGGCCGGATCCTACGAGCAGTACTTC CASSLQAGSYEQYF
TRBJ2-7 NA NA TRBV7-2 TGTGCCAGCAGCTTTATGGGCAGGGACTCCTACGAGCAGTACTTC CASSFMGRDSYEQYF
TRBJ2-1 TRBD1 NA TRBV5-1 TGCGCCAGCAGCACGGAGGGGACAGGGAGTAATGAGCAGTTCTTC CASSTEGTGSNEQFF
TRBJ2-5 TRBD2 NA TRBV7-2 TGTGCCAGCAGCACCCAGCGGGGGCAGCGAGAGACCCAGTACTTC CASSTQRGQRETQYF
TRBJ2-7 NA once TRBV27 TGTGCCAGCAGTTTTAGGGGTGGCTACGAGCAGTACTTC CASSFRGGYEQYF
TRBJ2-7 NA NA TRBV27 TGTGCCAGCAGTTTAGTCGGGATCGATCCCTACGAGCAGTACTTC CASSLVGIDPYEQYF
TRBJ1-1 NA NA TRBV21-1 TGTGCCAGCCGACGGACATTGAACACTGAAGCTTTCTTT CASRRTLNTEAFF
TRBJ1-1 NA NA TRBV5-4 TGTGCCAGCAGCTTACAGGGCATGAACACTGAAGCTTTCTTT CASSLQGMNTEAFF
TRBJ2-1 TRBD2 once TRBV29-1 TGCAGCGTCGTCGGACTAGCGGTAACTTCCTACAATGAGCAGTTCTTC CSVVGLAVTSYNEQFF
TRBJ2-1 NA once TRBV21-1 TGTGCCAGCAGTCTGATGGAACCAGGGGATTACAATGAGCAGTTCTTC CASSLMEPGDYNEQFF
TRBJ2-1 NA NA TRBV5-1 TGCGCCAGCAGCTTGGGTGGGGGGGCGAAGAATGAGCAGTTCTTC CASSLGGGAKNEQFF
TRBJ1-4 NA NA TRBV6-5 TGTGCCAGCAGTTACTCCGACAGGAGGAATGAAAAACTGTTTTTT CASSYSDRRNEKLFF
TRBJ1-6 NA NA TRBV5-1 TGCGCCAGCATCCTACGGGGGGGGACGTGTTCACCCCTCCACTTT CASILRGGTCSPLHF
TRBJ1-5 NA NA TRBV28 TGTGCCAGCCATACCGCAGGGGTCAATCAGCCCCAGCATTTT CASHTAGVNQPQHF
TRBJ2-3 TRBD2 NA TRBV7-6 TGTGCCAGCAGCTCCGGACTAGCGGGGGGATATACGCAGTATTTT CASSSGLAGGYTQYF
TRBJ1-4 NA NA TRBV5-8 TGTGCCAGCAGGTCTCCGGTATTGGAAAAACTGTTTTTT CASRSPVLEKLFF
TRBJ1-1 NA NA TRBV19 TGTGCCAGTAGTATCCGGGGGGCGGACACTGAAGCTTTCTTT CASSIRGADTEAFF
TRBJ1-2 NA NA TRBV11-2 TGTGCCAGCAGCCCTGGGGAGTTTGGCTACACCTTC CASSPGEFGYTF
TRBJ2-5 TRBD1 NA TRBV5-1 TGCGCCAGCAGCTTTGGGACAGCCCACTCGTACCAAGAGACCCAGTACTTC CASSFGTAHSYQETQYF
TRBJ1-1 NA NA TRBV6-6 TGTGCCAGCAGGGGGCACGGTGAAGCTTTCTTT CASRGHGEAFF
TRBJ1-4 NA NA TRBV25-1 TGTGCCAGCACGGGAATTCGAGGTGAAAAACTGTTTTTT CASTGIRGEKLFF
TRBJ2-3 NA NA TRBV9 TGTGCCAGCAGCGTAGGATTGGGGGCGAGGACAGATACGCAGTATTTT CASSVGLGARTDTQYF
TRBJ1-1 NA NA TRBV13 TGTGCCAGCAGCTTCCAGGGGCCATTGAACACTGAAGCTTTCTTT CASSFQGPLNTEAFF
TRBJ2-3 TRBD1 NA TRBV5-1 TGCGCCAGCAGCACCGGACAGGGCCTCAGCACAGATACGCAGTATTTT CASSTGQGLSTDTQYF
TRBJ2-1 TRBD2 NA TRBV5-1 TGCGCCCCTATTAAAGCGGGAGAGTTCCCCTACAATGAGCAGTTCTTC CAPIKAGEFPYNEQFF
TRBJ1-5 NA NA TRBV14 TGTGCCAGCAGCCAAGCGGGGTGGGGAGGGCCCCAGCATTTT CASSQAGWGGPQHF
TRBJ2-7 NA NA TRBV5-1 TGCGCCAGCAGCTGGGCGACAAACGTTGCCTTCTCCTACGAGCAGTACTTC CASSWATNVAFSYEQYF
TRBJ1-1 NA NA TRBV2 TGTGCCAGCGGAGTGTTGAGGGTGAACACTGAAGCTTTCTTT CASGVLRVNTEAFF
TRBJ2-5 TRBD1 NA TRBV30 TGTGCCTGGAACGGACAGGTTGAAGAGACCCAGTACTTC CAWNGQVEETQYF
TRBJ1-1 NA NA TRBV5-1 TGCGCCAGCAGCTTGGTTCCCGGGGTTGAGACTGAAGCTTTCTTT CASSLVPGVETEAFF